This TCR beta chain was sequenced during a study of CD8 T cells in Susac syndrome (dated by TCRdb to the late 2010s). Context from the whole study: Of the Susac syndrome patients who were sequenced, roughly eight were in clinical remission while about six had clinically active disease. At blood withdrawal, Susac syndrome patients were therapy-naive, treated with corticosteroids (with IVIg additionally given to some), or treated with IVIg alone. Repertoire sequencing was used to test whether CD8+ T cell activation and differentiation in Susac syndrome was antigen driven. What the research found in general, with its limitations: The CD4+ T cell repertoire of patients with Susac syndrome showed no detectable clonal expansion. The TCR sequencing and HLA analysis was acknowledged to have included a relatively small number of individuals.

With regard to this clonotype: Its antigen is unknown. Per-nucleotide qualities are absent, and no much larger clonotype sits a single base away.

RNA was extracted using the RNeasy kit, and roughly 0.5 to 1 microgram was reverse transcribed with random hexamers. The immunoSEQ multiplex PCR assay, covering 54 Vbeta and 13 Jbeta segments, was used to amplify TCR beta CDR3 regions. PCR amplification bias was corrected by using a synthetic template baseline for primer optimization and computational correction. In the paper's pipeline: Reads were annotated to V, D and J genes per IMGT and analyzed with immunoSEQ Analyzer, keeping only productive sequences. Clonality was computed as one minus Shannon entropy normalized by log2 of the number of productive unique sequences. For each patient and control, public and private clones were evaluated within the 100 most prevalent clones. A clone was defined as Susac-specific if it was absent from the healthy and MS cohorts, from 1052 published viral clones and from other ImmuneACCESS disease sequences. TCRdb trimmed the raw reads at Q25, called clones with MiXCR and kept productive beta chains. CDR3 protein sequences are deduplicated, and each keeps its most common genes and DNA. The V and J calls were not made by the authors but by TCRdb's processing. The sample includes roughly 140,000 distinct CDR3 sequences, with 95% observed a single time. The ten largest make up 0.15% to 0.2% of the sample.

High-throughput TCR beta sequencing profiled peripheral blood CD8+ and CD4+ T cells from healthy donors, Susac syndrome patients and multiple sclerosis patients. The Susac syndrome patients fulfilled recently defined diagnostic criteria for either definite or probable disease. Bulk CD8+ and CD4+ T cells were purified by magnetic negative isolation, while CD8+ TEMRA cells were enriched using FACS. Blood was collected in EDTA tubes and processed within 24 hours, with PBMCs isolated through density gradient centrifugation. PBMCs intended for TCR sequencing were cryopreserved in liquid nitrogen and were subsequently thawed in a 37 degrees C water bath. A purity of at least 90% was achieved for sorted or isolated CD4+, CD8+ and CD8+ TEMRA cells. The CDR3 numbers 15 residues from cysteine through phenylalanine. Here the CDR3 DNA is all that survives: 45 bases in frame from base 1. After removal of 5 bases from V and 0 bases from J, the junction retains 5 bases not matched to a gene.

Here the chain combines TRBV12-3 or TRBV12-4 and TRBJ2-3; 7 junctional bases match TRBD2. The source is a human donor with Susac syndrome. The sequencing sample was made of CD4+ T cells from PBMCs. The DNA sequence follows: TGTGCCAGCAGTGGTACCGGGGGGAGCACAGATACGCAGTATTTT. It translates as CASSGTGGSTDTQYF.